What follows are 9 T cell receptor beta chains derived from one specimen sequenced in a study of blood T cell repertoires in COVID-19. TCRdb's table, derived via immunoSEQ multiplex PCR, lists solely in-frame clones and lacks some. The repertoire includes roughly 400,000 clones, around nine tenths of them detected once, and approximately 1.5% sits in the top ten. The sample was PBMCs or T cells enriched from blood (not recorded which). The receptors stem from a woman between 18 and 29 years old who had been exposed to COVID-19.

The chain joins TRBV28 to TRBJ1-6; 7 bases agree with TRBD1. V lost 6 bases and J lost 5; bases outside the gene matches: 7. The germline CDR1 and CDR2 sequences are MDHEN and SYDVKM. The CDR3 sequence is 15 residues long. The CDR3 protein is CASRLTGTDNSPLHF. CDR3 DNA: TGTGCCAGCAGACTGACCGGGACAGATAATTCACCCCTCCACTTT. Using reference TRBV28 and TRBJ1-6 for the parts outside the CDR3, the full variable domain is DVKVTQSSRYLVKRTGEKVFLECVQDMDHENMFWYRQDPGLGLRLIYFSYDVKMKEKGDIPEGYSVSREKKERFSLILESASTNQTSMYLCASRLTGTDNSPLHFGNGTRLTVT.

This clone showed up just once. This chain uses TRBV11-1 with TRBJ1-1; D ambiguous. The length of the CDR3 is 14 residues. Germline CDR1 reads SGHAT; CDR2 reads FQDESV (reference sequence). V dropped 5 bases and J dropped 4 bases, with 14 bases sitting between them. For the CDR3, the DNA is TGTGCCAGCAGCCTCGACCCGGGAGCCACTGAAGCTTTCTTT. Translation: CASSLDPGATEAFF.

The chain joins TRBV19 to TRBJ2-3, with 13 bases aligning to TRBD2. This CDR3 contains 16 residues. Unmatched junction bases numbered 2, after V lost 5 bases and J lost 0 bases. Germline CDR1 reads LNHDA; CDR2 reads SQIVND (reference sequence). In DNA, the CDR3 is TGTGCCAGTAGTCGGACTAGCGGGGGTAGCACAGATACGCAGTATTTT. It yields the protein CASSRTSGGSTDTQYF.

This chain joins TRBV1 and TRBJ1-1; the table's D call of TRBD1 was not tested on the DNA. TRBV1 is a known pseudogene. The CDR3 length is 15 residues. CDR3 sequence (DNA): TGCACCAGCAGCCCGTATAACAGGGGGAACACTGAAGCTTTCTTT. Its protein is CTSSPYNRGNTEAFF.

This chain links TRBV5-4 with TRBJ2-1, with D possibly TRBD2 on 7 matching bases. CDR1 SGHNT and CDR2 YYREEE come from the germline V gene (reference sequence). Trimming took off 3 bases at V and 6 bases at J, with 10 bases between the two ends. This CDR3 comprises 13 residues. The CDR3 region is CASSSRGANEQFF. DNA of the CDR3: TGTGCCAGCAGCTCACGGGGGGCCAATGAGCAGTTCTTC.

This clone occurred a few times. V gene TRBV5-6 combines with J gene TRBJ2-1; D unclear. There are 15 residues in the CDR3. Trimming cost V 1 base and J 5 bases, with 13 bases left between them. Germline V lookup: CDR1 SGHDT, CDR2 YYEEEE. The CDR3 here is CASSLPLFADNEQFF. CDR3 bases: TGTGCCAGCAGCTTGCCCCTTTTTGCGGACAATGAGCAGTTCTTC.

The chain couples TRBV24-1 to TRBJ2-1; 7 bases agree with TRBD1. The CDR3 has 14 amino acids. J was trimmed by 4 bases and V by 4 bases; bases with no gene match: 3. From germline, CDR1 is KGHDR and CDR2 SFDVKD. CDR3 region: CATSDHRGYNEQFF. The CDR3 DNA reads TGTGCCACCAGTGACCACAGGGGTTACAATGAGCAGTTCTTC.

The gene calls are TRBV7-9 and TRBJ1-4; D not certain. The germline V and J ends were trimmed by 5 bases and 0 bases, with 13 bases remaining between them. Germline V gene lookup returns CDR1 SEHNR and CDR2 FQNEAQ (reference sequence). The CDR3 has 16 residues. The DNA of the CDR3 is TGTGCCAGCAGCCCTGTGATAGATACAACTAATGAAAAACTGTTTTTT. Amino acids: CASSPVIDTTNEKLFF.

This rearrangement joins TRBV6-5 to TRBJ1-5; 8 bases are shared with TRBD1. The germline V gene encodes CDR1 MNHEY and CDR2 SVGAGI. V trimming: 5 bases; J trimming: 5 bases; junction bases outside the gene matches: 8. This CDR3 region has 15 residues. CDR3 sequence (DNA): TGTGCCAGCAGTATCTACAGGGGGGTGGATCAGCCCCAGCATTTT. It yields the protein CASSIYRGVDQPQHF.